The 22 T cell receptor beta chains below come from one sample, sequenced in a study of shared T cell receptors in the human thymus. The protocol was immunoSEQ multiplex PCR, while the TCRdb copy is restricted to in-frame clones and leaves out a portion. The sample holds hundreds of thousands of clones; about 80% are singletons and the top ten take 0.013%. A further study also used this sample, focusing on human thymus T cells.

Sequencing was done on a sample of thymocytes. The receptor source for this set is a boy younger than two with a congenital heart defect.

V gene TRBV9 combines with J gene TRBJ2-3, with TRBD2 matching 13 bases. The CDR3 consists of 19 residues. Germline CDR1 reads SGDLS; CDR2 reads YYNGEE. The junction had 16 bases not matched to a gene; V was cut back by 4 bases and J by 5 bases. The CDR3 DNA reads as TGTGCCAGCAGCTCCCGCACCGGACTAGCGGGAGACCATAAAGATACGCAGTATTTT. This gives the protein CASSSRTGLAGDHKDTQYF.

This clone was seen a handful of times. The gene calls are TRBV29-1 and TRBJ2-1; 9 nucleotides match TRBD1. Germline CDR1 reads SQVTM; CDR2 reads ANQGSEA. V shed 6 bases, J shed 3 bases, and the junction held 6 bases outside the gene matches. The CDR3 spans 14 residues. The DNA of the CDR3 is TGCAGCGTGGCGGACAGGGGAGACTACAATGAGCAGTTCTTC. Translating gives CSVADRGDYNEQFF.

V is TRBV6-1 and J is TRBJ2-5, with a weak D call TRBD2 (5 bases). Between the trimmed V and J ends, which lost 4 bases and 5 bases, there was a span of 11 bases. Germline V gene data show CDR1 as MNHNS and CDR2 as SASEGT. The length of the CDR3 is 13 residues. The CDR3 region is CASSGPSWETQYF. Written as DNA, the CDR3 is TGTGCCAGCAGTGGCCCTAGCTGGGAGACCCAGTACTTC.

The chain couples TRBV27 to TRBJ2-1; D unclear. The CDR3 is 17 residues long. Germline values: CDR1 MNHEY, CDR2 SMNVEV (reference sequence). Trimming took 5 bases from V and 6 from J, leaving 23 bases between them. The CDR3 spells CASSLLPRLEPANEQFF. Here the CDR3 DNA reads TGTGCCAGCAGTCTCCTACCCCGTCTGGAGCCGGCCAATGAGCAGTTCTTC.

CDR3 protein: CASSQDLLAGGPEETQYF. The CDR3 nucleotides read TGTGCCAGCAGCCAAGATCTCCTAGCGGGAGGGCCAGAAGAGACCCAGTACTTC. The chain uses TRBV4-2 and TRBJ2-5; TRBD2 agrees at 12 bases. V gave up 0 bases and J gave up 3 bases; unmatched junction bases: 8. Per germline, CDR1 LGHNA and CDR2 YNFKEQ. The CDR3 covers 18 residues.

V usage is TRBV18 and J usage is TRBJ2-7; D possibly corresponds to TRBD1 (6 bases). The V gene lost 4 bases and the J gene lost 1 base, with 11 bases spanning the gap. From germline, CDR1 is KGHSH and CDR2 LQKENI. The CDR3 has 14 amino acids. CDR3 nucleotides: TGTGCCAGCTCACTTCAAGGGACATCCTACGAGCAGTACTTC. This encodes CASSLQGTSYEQYF.

This clone was seen only a few times. The CDR3 bases are TGTGCCAGCACCAAGGGGACAGGGGACGGAGAGACCCAGTACTTC. It encodes CASTKGTGDGETQYF. The gene calls are TRBV25-1 and TRBJ2-5, with 10 bases matching TRBD1. Looked up from germline, CDR1 is MGHDK and CDR2 is SYGVNS. V trimming: 7 bases; J trimming: 4 bases; junction bases outside the gene matches: 9. The CDR3 extends over 15 amino acids.

This clone showed up just once. The chain couples TRBV5-4 to TRBJ2-7; TRBD2 aligns across 11 bases. Per the germline V gene, CDR1 is SGHNT and CDR2 is YYREEE (reference sequence). This CDR3 has 16 amino acids. V dropped 4 bases and J dropped 3; count of bases not matched to a gene: 9. In DNA, the CDR3 is TGTGCCAGCAGCACGGAAGGGACTAGCGGAAACTACGAGCAGTACTTC. Translating it yields CASSTEGTSGNYEQYF.

This clone was detected a few times. The chain is built from TRBV4-2 and TRBJ1-5; maybe TRBD1 (5 bases). V shed 4 bases and J shed 3 bases, with 13 bases lying between them. Germline values: CDR1 LGHNA, CDR2 YNFKEQ. This CDR3 is 15 amino acids long. CDR3 DNA: TGTGCCAGCAGCCGAAAGGGGTTGGACAATCAGCCCCAGCATTTT. This encodes CASSRKGLDNQPQHF.

The count of this clone is one. Other DNA sequences in the same sample also yield this CDR3. V gene TRBV4-3 combines with J gene TRBJ2-7, with 12 bases that match TRBD2. Germline CDR1 reads LGHNA; CDR2 reads YSLEER. The CDR3 contains 16 residues. The V gene end was trimmed by 1 base and the J gene end by 4 bases; junction bases not matched to a gene: 5. This chain's CDR3 is CASSQGTSGRSYEQYF. CDR3 DNA: TGCGCCAGCAGCCAAGGAACTAGCGGGAGGTCGTACGAGCAGTACTTC.

The chain is built from TRBV7-2 and TRBJ2-7, with D perhaps TRBD2 (6 bases). Trimming cost V 5 bases and J 6 bases, with 23 bases left between them. CDR3 length: 16 amino acids. Germline V gene data show CDR1 as SGHTA and CDR2 as FQGNSA. CDR3 sequence reads: CASSQPTGGPVCEQYF. The DNA for the CDR3 is TGTGCCAGCAGCCAACCCACCGGAGGGCCAGTCTGCGAGCAGTACTTC.

The rearrangement uses TRBV2 and TRBJ2-7; a possible D gene is TRBD1 (6 bases). Between the trimmed V and J ends, which lost 6 bases and 1 base, there was a span of 22 bases. This CDR3 spans 17 amino acids. Looked up from germline, CDR1 is SNHLY and CDR2 is FYNNEI. Here the CDR3 reads CASSSITQGFGSYEQYF. For the CDR3, the DNA is TGTGCCAGCAGCTCCATCACTCAGGGGTTCGGTTCCTACGAGCAGTACTTC.

The chain links TRBV6-1 to TRBJ2-7; a possible D gene is TRBD1 (5 bases). The CDR3 spans 15 residues. With 7 bases removed from V and 1 base from J, the gap between germline ends came to 17 bases. The germline V gene has CDR1 MNHNS and CDR2 SASEGT. The DNA for the CDR3 is TGTGCCAGCATAGGTGGTCCGAGGACATCCTACGAGCAGTACTTC. Translation: CASIGGPRTSYEQYF.

This clone was counted a few times. This chain uses TRBV4-1 with TRBJ2-1; weak D call: TRBD2 (5 bases). The CDR3 contains 19 residues. Trimming took off 1 base at V and 0 bases at J, with 19 bases between the two ends. Per the germline V gene, CDR1 is MGHRA and CDR2 is YSYEKL. The CDR3 DNA follows: TGCGCCAGCAGCCAAGTGGGGAGACTCTCGGGGTACTCCTACAATGAGCAGTTCTTC. Encoded protein: CASSQVGRLSGYSYNEQFF.

V usage is TRBV5-1 and J usage is TRBJ2-3; 10 bases are a match to TRBD2. Losses at the gene ends were 3 bases for V and 1 base for J; bases not matched to a gene: 5. CDR3 length: 16 residues. Germline loops: CDR1 SGHRS, CDR2 YFSETQ. This CDR3 is CASSSPGLAGTDTQYF. CDR3 sequence (DNA): TGCGCCAGCAGCTCCCCCGGACTAGCGGGCACAGATACGCAGTATTTT.

This chain connects TRBV11-2 to TRBJ2-7, with 15 bases fitting TRBD2. The germline CDR1 and CDR2 sequences are SGHAT and FQNNGV. The V and J ends lost 0 bases and 2 bases, in that order; junction bases with no gene match: 11. The CDR3 is 20 amino acids. The CDR3 reads CASSLEGGLAGGSLTYEQYF. In nucleotides, the CDR3 is TGTGCCAGCAGCTTAGAGGGGGGACTAGCGGGAGGTAGTTTAACCTACGAGCAGTACTTC.

The chain joins TRBV27 to TRBJ2-7; D possibly corresponds to TRBD2 (5 bases). The CDR3 sequence is 16 residues long. V was clipped by 8 bases and J by 2 bases, with 22 bases between them. CDR1 MNHEY and CDR2 SMNVEV come from the germline V gene (reference sequence). The CDR3 nucleotides read TGTGCCAGCGGGGTTCGGGAACTTCCAGGTACCTACGAGCAGTACTTC. It encodes CASGVRELPGTYEQYF.

The sample holds a few counts of this clone. The chain combines TRBV6-1 with TRBJ2-5, with a possible D match to TRBD2 (6 bases). V gave up 3 bases and J gave up 3 bases, with 23 bases separating them. This CDR3 is built from 18 residues. Germline assignment: CDR1 MNHNS and CDR2 SASEGT. The CDR3 loop reads CASSEVNRREREEETQYF. The CDR3 DNA follows: TGTGCCAGCAGTGAGGTCAATCGACGGGAGAGGGAGGAAGAGACCCAGTACTTC.

A remark on this clone: In the same sample, other DNA sequences code for this CDR3. The chain uses TRBV5-1 and TRBJ2-3; D is unclear. The CDR3 has 14 amino acids. Germline CDR1 reads SGHRS; CDR2 reads YFSETQ. V lost 0 bases to trimming and J lost 0 bases, with 5 bases between them. Here the CDR3 reads CASSLALSTDTQYF. CDR3 DNA: TGCGCCAGCAGCTTGGCCCTCAGCACAGATACGCAGTATTTT.

Note on this clone: The same CDR3 is also encoded by other DNA sequences in this sample. This chain connects TRBV5-1 to TRBJ2-7, with 8 positions matching TRBD1. V was clipped by 4 bases and J by 2 bases; unmatched bases: 5. The V gene's germline CDR1 is SGHRS and CDR2 YFSETQ. The CDR3 covers 14 residues. The DNA for the CDR3 is TGCGCCAGCAGCCCTGGACAGGGTGCCTACGAGCAGTACTTC. Amino acid sequence: CASSPGQGAYEQYF. The variable domain in full, completed from reference TRBV5-1 and TRBJ2-7, reads KAGVTQTPRYLIKTRGQQVTLSCSPISGHRSVSWYQQTPGQGLQFLFEYFSETQRNKGNFPGRFSGRQFSNSRSEMNVSTLELGDSALYLCASSPGQGAYEQYFGPGTRLTVT.

The chain has TRBV7-9 and TRBJ2-7; TRBD2 agrees at 8 bases. The CDR3 runs to 15 residues. The junction had 16 bases not matched to a gene; V was cut back by 8 bases and J by 7 bases. Germline lookup yields CDR1 SEHNR and CDR2 FQNEAQ (reference sequence). The CDR3 nucleotides are TGTGCCAGCCGGTCGCGGGTAGCGGGATTAGAAGAGCAGTACTTC. Residues: CASRSRVAGLEEQYF. Full variable domain (rest looked up from reference TRBV7-9 and TRBJ2-7): DTGVSQNPRHKITKRGQNVTFRCDPISEHNRLYWYRQTLGQGPEFLTYFQNEAQLEKSRLLSDRFSAERPKGSFSTLEIQRTEQGDSAMYLCASRSRVAGLEEQYFGPGTRLTVT.

This clone was seen only once. J is TRBJ2-3 and V is TRBV30; the match to TRBD2 covers 13 bases. CDR1 GTSNPN and CDR2 SVGIG come from the germline V gene (reference sequence). The CDR3 length is 17 residues. V gave up 3 bases and J gave up 8 bases; unmatched junction bases: 14. CDR3 protein: CAWRRTSGREPGGTQYF. The CDR3, as DNA: TGTGCCTGGAGGAGGACTAGCGGGAGAGAGCCCGGGGGTACGCAGTATTTT.